This entry lists 21 T cell receptor beta chains sequenced from one sample in a study of blood T cell repertoires in COVID-19. Method: immunoSEQ multiplex PCR; TCRdb's copy keeps in-frame clones and lacks some. Of about 130,000 clones listed, about 80% are singletons. Source material: peripheral blood. The receptors here all came from a woman in her sixties with acute or convalescent COVID-19.

Here the CDR3 reads CASRPDRGGEKLFF. In nucleotides, the CDR3 is TGCGCCAGCAGACCGGACAGGGGGGGAGAAAAACTGTTTTTT. This chain connects TRBV5-1 to TRBJ1-4, with 10 bases matching TRBD1. The CDR3 is 14 residues long. Germline V gene sequence: CDR1 SGHRS, CDR2 YFSETQ. V lost 5 bases and J lost 8; bases outside the gene matches: 6.

The V call is TRBV3-1 (or the pseudogene TRBV3-2), the J call TRBJ2-7; D is possibly TRBD1 (6 bases). Germline V lookup: CDR1 LGHDT, CDR2 YNNKEL (reference sequence). This CDR3 spans 16 amino acids. Deletions cut 0 bases from V and 3 bases from J, with 15 bases between. This CDR3 reads CASSQDLAGEGYEQYV. Here the CDR3 DNA reads TGTGCCAGCAGCCAAGATCTGGCAGGGGAAGGCTACGAGCAGTACGTC.

The chain joins TRBV18 to TRBJ1-2; 8 bases are a match to TRBD1. The CDR3 loop spans 17 amino acids. Germline values: CDR1 KGHSH, CDR2 LQKENI. With V trimmed by 5 bases and J by 8 bases, 19 bases remained unmatched. The CDR3 sequence is CASSTLPGTGSFGGYTF. The CDR3 nucleotides read TGTGCCAGCTCAACACTCCCCGGGACAGGATCCTTCGGGGGCTACACCTTC.

The chain uses TRBV28 and TRBJ1-3, with D maybe TRBD1 (5 bases). CDR3 length: 17 amino acids. V was trimmed by 4 bases and J by 2 bases, leaving 18 bases between them. Germline V gene data show CDR1 as MDHEN and CDR2 as SYDVKM. This CDR3 reads CASSSPGGGVAGNTIYF. The CDR3 DNA reads TGTGCCAGCAGTTCCCCCGGGGGAGGTGTCGCTGGAAACACCATATATTTT.

The chain uses TRBV28 and TRBJ2-1, with TRBD1 matching 8 bases. This CDR3 is 15 amino acids long. V shed 2 bases, J shed 6 bases, and the junction held 6 bases outside the gene matches. In germline, CDR1 is MDHEN, CDR2 SYDVKM. In nucleotides, the CDR3 is TGTGCCAGCAGTTTAATCCAGGGGGCGATCAATGAGCAGTTCTTC. Its protein product is CASSLIQGAINEQFF.

The sample holds a few counts of this clone. The genes are TRBV27 and TRBJ1-1; possibly TRBD1 for D (6 bases). Germline CDR1 and CDR2: MNHEY and SMNVEV (reference sequence). The CDR3 runs to 14 residues. Trimming shortened V by 2 bases and J by 4 bases, and 11 bases separated the two germline ends. The CDR3 DNA reads TGTGCCAGCAGTTTAGGGCCAGGGGTCACTGAAGCTTTCTTT. Encoded protein: CASSLGPGVTEAFF.

This chain uses TRBV6-5 with TRBJ2-7; D is undetermined. Germline V gene sequence: CDR1 MNHEY, CDR2 SVGAGI. The CDR3 extends over 13 amino acids. Trimming took off 6 bases at V and 1 base at J, with 10 bases between the two ends. The CDR3 loop reads CASRELNSYEQYF. CDR3 DNA: TGTGCCAGCAGGGAGCTGAATTCCTACGAGCAGTACTTC.

In this sample, this clone turned up once. This chain joins TRBV29-1 and TRBJ1-2; weak D call: TRBD1 (6 bases). This CDR3 comprises 14 residues. Trimming took off 4 bases at V and 1 base at J, with 13 bases between the two ends. The germline V gene has CDR1 SQVTM and CDR2 ANQGSEA. CDR3: CSVGGQGNNYGYTF. The DNA for the CDR3 is TGCAGCGTTGGGGGGCAGGGTAATAACTATGGCTACACCTTC.

The chain recombines TRBV7-2 with TRBJ1-1, with TRBD1 matching over 7 bases. Germline lookup yields CDR1 SGHTA and CDR2 FQGNSA. Unmatched junction bases numbered 11, after V lost 6 bases and J lost 10 bases. This CDR3 has 13 residues. DNA of the CDR3: TGTGCCAGCAGTCTAGACAGGGTCGGCGGAGCTTTCTTT. Translation gives CASSLDRVGGAFF. Complete variable domain (other parts from reference TRBV7-2 and TRBJ1-1): GAGVSQSPSNKVTEKGKDVELRCDPISGHTALYWYRQSLGQGLEFLIYFQGNSAPDKSGLPSDRFSAERTGGSVSTLTIQRTQQEDSAVYLCASSLDRVGGAFFGQGTRLTVV.

The rearrangement joins TRBV2 to TRBJ1-1; 8 bases agree with TRBD1. This CDR3 is built from 14 residues. With V trimmed by 5 bases and J by 7 bases, 9 bases remained unmatched. Germline CDR1 SNHLY, CDR2 FYNNEI. In nucleotides, the CDR3 is TGTGCCAGCAGTCAGGACAGGGACGCGGGTGAAGCTTTCTTT. It translates to CASSQDRDAGEAFF.

This clone was counted a single time. The chain joins TRBV19 to TRBJ1-2; D gene unclear. The V gene's germline CDR1 is LNHDA and CDR2 SQIVND (reference sequence). Trimming removed 3 bases from V and 7 bases from J, with 12 bases in between. The CDR3 is made up of 13 amino acids. The CDR3 sequence: CASSMAGRGGYTF. The CDR3 region has the DNA TGTGCCAGTAGTATGGCGGGCCGTGGTGGCTACACCTTC. The whole variable domain, remainder taken from reference TRBV19 and TRBJ1-2, is DGGITQSPKYLFRKEGQNVTLSCEQNLNHDAMYWYRQDPGQGLRLIYYSQIVNDFQKGDIAEGYSVSREKKESFPLTVTSAQKNPTAFYLCASSMAGRGGYTFGSGTRLTVV.

V is TRBV6-5 and J is TRBJ1-6, with TRBD1 matching over 7 bases. CDR1 and CDR2 from the germline V gene are MNHEY and SVGAGI. Germline trimming cut 5 bases from V and 12 bases from J; bases unmatched to any gene: 7. The CDR3 consists of 13 residues. In nucleotides, the CDR3 is TGTGCCAGCAGTCAGGGGGAAAAGCTACCCCTCCACTTT. Its protein is CASSQGEKLPLHF.

The chain has TRBV10-3 and TRBJ2-7; 7 bases agree with TRBD1. CDR1 is ENHRY, CDR2 SYGVKD, per germline. The CDR3 consists of 13 residues. Germline trimming cut 10 bases from V and 2 bases from J; bases unmatched to any gene: 8. The CDR3 region has the DNA TGTGCCACCCAGGGGGTGATGACCTACGAGCAGTACTTC. Translated: CATQGVMTYEQYF.

This rearrangement joins TRBV19 to TRBJ1-4, with 7 bases identical to TRBD1. The germline V gene has CDR1 LNHDA and CDR2 SQIVND (reference sequence). The CDR3 sequence is 15 residues long. The J segment lost 5 bases and the V segment lost 6 bases, leaving 9 bases of the junction unmatched. The DNA for the CDR3 is TGTGCCAGTAGCGACAGGGCCAGGGGAAATGAAAAACTGTTTTTT. As protein: CASSDRARGNEKLFF.

The chain joins TRBV19 to TRBJ2-4; the D gene is possibly TRBD1 (6 bases). Per the germline V gene, CDR1 is LNHDA and CDR2 is SQIVND (reference sequence). V lost 6 bases and J 3 bases, leaving 18 bases between the germline ends. The CDR3 contains 16 residues. The CDR3 sequence: CASRNYYRADKNIQYF. The CDR3 DNA follows: TGTGCCAGTAGGAATTACTACAGGGCTGACAAAAACATTCAGTACTTC.

In this sample, this clone turned up a few times. V and J are TRBV5-1 and TRBJ1-4; D unclear. The length of the CDR3 is 16 residues. V dropped 2 bases and J dropped 7 bases, with 18 bases sitting between them. Germline V lookup: CDR1 SGHRS, CDR2 YFSETQ. CDR3 region: CASSFSFEGGGEKLFF. DNA of the CDR3: TGCGCCAGCAGCTTTAGCTTCGAGGGAGGCGGTGAAAAACTGTTTTTT.

The chain links TRBV9 to TRBJ2-7; 9 bases align to TRBD1. Losses at the gene ends were 4 bases for V and 0 bases for J; bases not matched to a gene: 5. The length of the CDR3 is 15 residues. CDR1 and CDR2 from the germline V gene are SGDLS and YYNGEE. CDR3 protein: CASSPSGQGSYEQYF. CDR3 sequence (DNA): TGTGCCAGCAGCCCATCGGGACAGGGCTCCTACGAGCAGTACTTC.

The chain couples TRBV7-3 to TRBJ1-1; D is undetermined. V was cut by 3 bases and J by 11 bases, with 19 bases left in between. Germline loops: CDR1 SGHTA, CDR2 FQGTGA. The CDR3 contains 14 residues. This CDR3 is CASSFTGGVRSAFF. The CDR3 nucleotides read TGTGCCAGCAGCTTTACGGGCGGGGTACGGTCGGCTTTCTTT.

CDR3 region: CASSLGQVNYGYTF. The CDR3 DNA sequence: TGTGCCAGCAGCCTGGGACAGGTTAACTATGGCTACACCTTC. V gene TRBV13 combines with J gene TRBJ1-2; TRBD1 aligns across 8 bases. CDR3 length: 14 amino acids. Germline lookup yields CDR1 PRHDT and CDR2 FYEKMQ (reference sequence). V gave up 5 bases and J gave up 1 base; unmatched junction bases: 3.

The J gene is TRBJ1-4, the V gene TRBV7-3; TRBD1 might be the D (5 bases). Germline CDR1 and CDR2: SGHTA and FQGTGA. The CDR3 runs to 14 residues. V was shortened by 3 bases and J by 5 bases, with 10 bases between the two germline ends. The CDR3 is CASSFRDWNEKLFF. In nucleotides, the CDR3 is TGTGCCAGCAGCTTTAGGGACTGGAATGAAAAACTGTTTTTT.

J is TRBJ2-3 and V is TRBV27, with a tentative D call TRBD2 (6 bases). The CDR3 extends over 15 amino acids. Trimming stripped 0 bases from V and 1 base from J, with 8 bases between. Per the germline V gene, CDR1 is MNHEY and CDR2 is SMNVEV (reference sequence). CDR3 nucleotides: TGTGCCAGCAGTTTATCTCCTAGCGGCACAGATACGCAGTATTTT. It codes for CASSLSPSGTDTQYF.